One sample yielded the 26 T cell receptor beta chains listed below, sequenced in a study of T-cell memory formation after mild COVID-19 (dated by TCRdb to the early 2020s). To prepare the library, 5' RACE was applied. TCRdb lists the instrument as Illumina NovaSeq 6000. The public reads were run again by TCRdb, first through fastp at Q25 and then through MiXCR, and only productive beta chains were kept. CDR3 protein duplicates are merged, each entry listing the most common genes and DNA. The sample profile shows around 340,000 distinct CDR3 sequences; roughly 21% of them were found once. The ten top clones hold roughly an eighth of the sample. The sample was PBMCs or a T cell subset sorted from them (not recorded which). The receptors here all came from an adult woman who had mild COVID-19 (a few samples of this study predate the infection). The sample titles of this study are shuffled in the database, so cell type and time point are left out; the donor was told from shared clones.

This clonotype was picked up many times. The rearrangement uses TRBV7-2 and TRBJ2-4; 7 bases are a match to TRBD2. From germline, CDR1 is SGHTA and CDR2 FQGNSA. Unmatched junction bases numbered 5, after V lost 5 bases and J lost 1 base. CDR3 length equals 15 residues. CDR3 residues: CASSRAGVAKNIQYF. The CDR3 DNA reads as TGTGCCAGCAGCCGTGCGGGGGTGGCCAAAAACATTCAGTACTTC.

This clonotype occurred many times. The CDR3 nucleotides read TGCGCCAGCAGCTTGGAGTTTAGCGGTGGTGCCAAAAACATTCAGTACTTC. Its protein is CASSLEFSGGAKNIQYF. V gene TRBV5-1 combines with J gene TRBJ2-4, with TRBD2 as a possible D gene (6 bases). Between the trimmed V and J ends, which lost 0 bases and 1 base, there was a span of 14 bases. Germline CDR1 is SGHRS and CDR2 is YFSETQ. The CDR3 extends over 17 amino acids.

This clonotype was recorded at least ten times. The V and J genes are TRBV11-2 and TRBJ1-1, with a tentative D call TRBD1 (5 bases). V was pared by 5 bases and J by 4 bases, with 14 bases between. Germline V CDR1 and CDR2: SGHAT, FQNNGV. The length of the CDR3 is 14 residues. The CDR3 loop is CASSPFLGGTEAFF. The CDR3 DNA sequence: TGTGCCAGCAGCCCTTTCCTCGGGGGCACTGAAGCTTTCTTT.

The chain combines TRBV10-3 with TRBJ2-3, with a possible D match to TRBD1 (6 bases). The CDR3 has 14 amino acids. CDR1 and CDR2 from the germline V gene are ENHRY and SYGVKD. Between the trimmed V and J ends, which lost 3 bases and 0 bases, there was a span of 7 bases. The CDR3 bases are TGTGCCATCAGTGAACAGGGAAGCACAGATACGCAGTATTTT. Encoded protein: CAISEQGSTDTQYF.

This clonotype was detected a few times. This chain joins TRBV4-1 and TRBJ1-5, with D perhaps TRBD1 (5 bases). This CDR3 contains 15 residues. CDR1 is MGHRA, CDR2 YSYEKL, per germline. The germline V and J ends were trimmed by 1 base and 10 bases, with 17 bases remaining between them. As DNA, the CDR3 is TGCGCCAGCAGCCAAGCTACTGGGGGTCAATACCCCCAGCATTTT. It specifies CASSQATGGQYPQHF.

CDR3 residues: CASSFPGQGGYEQFF. The CDR3, as DNA: TGTGCCAGCAGCTTTCCGGGACAGGGGGGCTATGAGCAGTTCTTC. The chain carries TRBV7-9 and TRBJ2-1; 11 bases are shared with TRBD1. Germline V gives CDR1 SEHNR, CDR2 FQNEAQ (reference sequence). This CDR3 is built from 15 residues. The V gene end was trimmed by 3 bases and the J gene end by 8 bases; junction bases not matched to a gene: 6.

This clonotype was observed many times. The chain carries TRBV6-6 and TRBJ2-1; 8 bases are shared with TRBD2. CDR3 length: 15 residues. The J segment lost 3 bases and the V segment lost 10 bases, leaving 11 bases of the junction unmatched. The germline V gene has CDR1 MNHNY and CDR2 SVGAGI (reference sequence). The CDR3 spells CATIRGGLSYNEQFF. The CDR3 coding sequence is TGTGCCACTATACGGGGGGGGCTAAGCTACAATGAGCAGTTCTTC.

A few counts support this clonotype. The chain is built from TRBV4-2 and TRBJ2-1; a weak D match, TRBD1 (5 bases). Trimming stripped 2 bases from V and 7 bases from J, with 9 bases between. Germline CDR1 is LGHNA and CDR2 is YNFKEQ. CDR3 length: 13 amino acids. CDR3 sequence reads: CASSQSRDNEQFF. CDR3 bases: TGTGCCAGCAGCCAAAGCAGGGATAATGAGCAGTTCTTC.

V usage is TRBV3-1 and J usage is TRBJ2-7; D is possibly TRBD2 (5 bases). Germline V CDR1 and CDR2: LGHDT, YNNKEL (reference sequence). V was clipped by 3 bases and J by 5 bases, with 8 bases between them. CDR3 length: 12 amino acids. In nucleotides, the CDR3 is TGTGCCAGCAGCCAGTCGGGGAACGAGCAGTACTTC. The encoded protein is CASSQSGNEQYF.

V gene TRBV29-1 combines with J gene TRBJ2-1; D gene uncertain. Germline V gene sequence: CDR1 SQVTM, CDR2 ANQGSEA. The CDR3 has 14 amino acids. The V and J ends lost 5 bases and 6 bases respectively, with 17 bases between them. The CDR3: CSVHVRARINEQFF. The CDR3 nucleotides read TGCAGCGTTCATGTCCGAGCCCGGATCAATGAGCAGTTCTTC.

This clonotype was detected a few times. The chain recombines TRBV20-1 with TRBJ2-7; D may correspond to TRBD1 or TRBD2 (6 bases each). V lost 8 bases to trimming and J lost 7 bases, with 24 bases between them. The germline V gene has CDR1 DFQATT and CDR2 SNEGSKA (reference sequence). The CDR3 is 14 residues long. CDR3 bases: TGCAGTTTTCTTAGCGGTGGGGGCTGGGATGAGCAGTACTTC. Its translation: CSFLSGGGWDEQYF.

This clonotype was detected only a few times. The rearrangement links TRBV4-2 to TRBJ1-1, with D possibly TRBD1 on 5 matching bases. The CDR3 extends over 12 amino acids. Germline V gene sequence: CDR1 LGHNA, CDR2 YNFKEQ. V was clipped by 2 bases and J by 8 bases, with 9 bases between them. CDR3 sequence reads: CASSQPREEAFF. CDR3 nucleotides: TGTGCCAGCAGCCAACCCAGGGAGGAAGCTTTCTTT.

The chain couples TRBV4-1 to TRBJ2-1; 8 positions agree with TRBD2. This CDR3 has 17 residues. V lost 0 bases, J lost 2 bases, and 6 bases stayed unmatched. Germline V CDR1 and CDR2: MGHRA, YSYEKL. The CDR3 DNA reads TGCGCCAGCAGCCAAGATCCCGGGAGGGGGACCTACAATGAGCAGTTCTTC. This sequence encodes CASSQDPGRGTYNEQFF.

This chain joins TRBV3-1 and TRBJ2-7; D remains unclear. Germline CDR1 LGHDT, CDR2 YNNKEL (reference sequence). V was trimmed by 7 bases and J by 4 bases, leaving 17 bases between them. The CDR3 extends over 14 amino acids. CDR3 residues: CASTHFGAPYEQYF. Here the CDR3 DNA reads TGTGCCAGCACCCATTTTGGAGCGCCTTACGAGCAGTACTTC.

The V and J genes are TRBV11-1 and TRBJ2-7; a weak D match, TRBD1 (6 bases). The V end lost 5 bases, the J end lost 0 bases, and 11 bases lay between the germline ends. The CDR3 loop spans 14 amino acids. Germline V gives CDR1 SGHAT, CDR2 FQDESV (reference sequence). The CDR3 is CASSLQGYSYEQYF. The CDR3 nucleotides are TGTGCCAGCAGCCTACAGGGATACTCCTACGAGCAGTACTTC.

This chain uses TRBV18 with TRBJ2-7; 7 positions match TRBD1. This CDR3 is 13 amino acids long. Germline lookup yields CDR1 KGHSH and CDR2 LQKENI. J gave up 7 bases and V 3 bases, and 6 bases lay outside the gene matches. CDR3 region: CASSPHTGEEQYF. The CDR3 coding sequence is TGTGCCAGCTCACCTCATACAGGGGAAGAGCAGTACTTC.

The rearrangement joins TRBV20-1 to TRBJ1-1; TRBD1 might be the D (5 bases). In germline, CDR1 is DFQATT, CDR2 SNEGSKA (reference sequence). The CDR3 is 13 residues long. Trimming stripped 5 bases from V and 7 bases from J, with 17 bases between. CDR3 loop: CSAYLHGTFEAFF. In nucleotides, the CDR3 is TGCAGTGCTTATCTACACGGGACCTTTGAAGCTTTCTTT.

The chain couples TRBV4-2 to TRBJ1-5, with TRBD1 matching over 7 bases. The CDR3 is 17 residues long. Germline CDR1 and CDR2: LGHNA and YNFKEQ. V trimming: 4 bases; J trimming: 3 bases; junction bases outside the gene matches: 12. The CDR3: CASSPNLHRGNNQPQHF. CDR3 DNA sequence: TGTGCCAGCAGCCCGAACCTCCACAGGGGAAACAATCAGCCCCAGCATTTT.

V gene TRBV5-1 combines with J gene TRBJ2-5, with TRBD1 identical over 8 bases. J was trimmed by 3 bases and V by 5 bases; bases with no gene match: 6. The CDR3 covers 14 residues. The germline CDR1 and CDR2 sequences are SGHRS and YFSETQ. The chain's CDR3 is CASSYKDREETQYF. Here the CDR3 DNA reads TGCGCCAGCAGTTATAAGGACAGGGAAGAGACCCAGTACTTC.

This clonotype was counted a few times. J is TRBJ2-1 and V is TRBV20-1; D call uncertain. Germline loops: CDR1 DFQATT, CDR2 SNEGSKA (reference sequence). Trimming shortened V by 0 bases and J by 9 bases, and 18 bases separated the two germline ends. The length of the CDR3 is 15 residues. The CDR3 region has the DNA TGCAGTGCTAGAGATCCGCTAGGAGCATGGGGTGAGCAGTTCTTC. Amino acid sequence: CSARDPLGAWGEQFF.

This clonotype was recorded a few times. V usage is TRBV5-6 and J usage is TRBJ2-1, with 9 bases fitting TRBD1. The CDR3 is 16 amino acids. CDR1 and CDR2 from the germline V gene are SGHDT and YYEEEE. The junction had 9 bases not matched to a gene; V was cut back by 4 bases and J by 4 bases. The CDR3 region has the DNA TGTGCCAGCAGCGCCGACCGGGACAGGGCGTACAATGAGCAGTTCTTC. It specifies CASSADRDRAYNEQFF.

The chain has TRBV5-1 and TRBJ1-5; the D is unclear. Trimming cost V 4 bases and J 4 bases, with 15 bases left between them. The germline gives CDR1 SGHRS, CDR2 YFSETQ. The CDR3 spans 15 residues. CDR3 nucleotide sequence: TGCGCCAGCAGCCCAAAATACGGCGATAATCAGCCCCAGCATTTT. It yields the protein CASSPKYGDNQPQHF.

The rearrangement uses TRBV9 and TRBJ1-3; D not resolved. In germline, CDR1 is SGDLS, CDR2 YYNGEE. V was clipped by 3 bases and J by 0 bases, with 13 bases between them. This CDR3 region has 16 residues. The CDR3 spells CASSGTLVGSGNTIYF. The CDR3 DNA reads as TGTGCCAGCAGCGGGACCCTGGTGGGCTCTGGAAACACCATATATTTT.

The table lists this clonotype with a few counts. The J gene is TRBJ1-2, the V gene TRBV9; D unclear. Trimming pared 0 bases from V and 7 bases from J, leaving 10 bases between. This CDR3 contains 13 residues. CDR1 SGDLS and CDR2 YYNGEE come from the germline V gene. The CDR3: CASSVASDFGYTF. The CDR3 DNA reads TGTGCCAGCAGCGTAGCGTCAGACTTTGGCTACACCTTC. Based on the CDR3 plus reference TRBV9 and TRBJ1-2, the full variable domain is DSGVTQTPKHLITATGQRVTLRCSPRSGDLSVYWYQQSLDQGLQFLIQYYNGEERAKGNILERFSAQQFPDLHSELNLSSLELGDSALYFCASSVASDFGYTFGSGTRLTVV.

This clonotype was found a few times. The chain employs TRBV7-9 and TRBJ2-5; D might be TRBD2 (5 bases). CDR1 and CDR2 (germline): SEHNR, FQNEAQ (reference sequence). The V and J ends lost 1 base and 7 bases respectively, with 13 bases between them. This CDR3 is built from 14 residues. CDR3 DNA sequence: TGTGCCAGCAGCTTAGGGCTAGAGGAGGCGACCCAGTACTTC. It encodes CASSLGLEEATQYF.

The V and J genes are TRBV4-1 and TRBJ1-4; D unresolved. Per germline, CDR1 MGHRA and CDR2 YSYEKL. CDR3 size: 14 residues. Trimming took 1 base from V and 10 from J, leaving 13 bases between them. CDR3 DNA sequence: TGCGCCAGCAGCCAAGTAGGCGGAGATGGAAAACTGTTTTTT. Encoded protein: CASSQVGGDGKLFF.